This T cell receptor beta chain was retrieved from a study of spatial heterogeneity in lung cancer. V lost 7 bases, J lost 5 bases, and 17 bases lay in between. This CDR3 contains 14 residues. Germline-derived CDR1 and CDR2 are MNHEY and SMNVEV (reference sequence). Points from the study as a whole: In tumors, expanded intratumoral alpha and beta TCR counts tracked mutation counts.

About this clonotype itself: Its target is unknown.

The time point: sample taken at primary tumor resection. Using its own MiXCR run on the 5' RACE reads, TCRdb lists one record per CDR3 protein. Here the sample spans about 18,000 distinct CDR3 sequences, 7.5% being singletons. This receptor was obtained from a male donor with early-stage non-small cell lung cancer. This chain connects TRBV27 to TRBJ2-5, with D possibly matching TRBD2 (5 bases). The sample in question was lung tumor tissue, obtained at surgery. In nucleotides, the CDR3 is TGTGCCAGCAAGGAGGCGACCCAGGCGGAGACCCAGTACTTC. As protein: CASKEATQAETQYF.